The 11 T cell receptor beta chains reported below all come from one sample, sequenced in a study of blood T cell repertoires in COVID-19. Sequencing was performed with immunoSEQ multiplex PCR; in TCRdb, only in-frame clones are kept and a portion is missing. Here the sample spans 97,000 or so clones, 84% being singletons. The sequencing sample was made of peripheral blood. The receptors derive from a human donor in a cohort sampled during active COVID-19.

DNA of the CDR3: TGCGCCAGCAGCCGCGAGATCCTTGCCAATGGCTACACCTTC. Protein: CASSREILANGYTF. V usage is TRBV5-1 and J usage is TRBJ1-2; D not resolved. The V gene lost 4 bases and the J gene lost 6 bases, with 16 bases spanning the gap. CDR3 length equals 14 residues. In germline, CDR1 is SGHRS, CDR2 YFSETQ.

A word on this clone: Other nucleotide sequences from this sample produce the same CDR3. This chain connects TRBV7-2 to TRBJ1-4; the match to TRBD1 covers 8 bases. This CDR3 contains 15 residues. CDR1 is SGHTA, CDR2 FQGNSA, per germline. The trim removed 5 bases at V and 4 bases at J, leaving 6 bases unmatched. CDR3 in amino acids: CASSRQGASNEKLFF. The CDR3 bases are TGTGCCAGCAGCCGTCAGGGGGCGAGTAATGAAAAACTGTTTTTT.

This chain joins TRBV5-5 and TRBJ2-5; D gene ambiguous. The CDR3 length is 14 residues. V gave up 0 bases and J gave up 2 bases, with 8 bases separating them. Germline values: CDR1 SGHKS, CDR2 YYEKEE (reference sequence). CDR3 bases: TGTGCCAGCAGCTTGGTAGCTGATCAAGAGACCCAGTACTTC. Amino acid sequence: CASSLVADQETQYF. Combining the CDR3 with reference TRBV5-5 and TRBJ2-5 gives the whole variable domain DAGVTQSPTHLIKTRGQQVTLRCSPISGHKSVSWYQQVLGQGPQFIFQYYEKEERGRGNFPDRFSARQFPNYSSELNVNALLLGDSALYLCASSLVADQETQYFGPGTRLLVL.

The chain has TRBV5-1 and TRBJ2-3, with 8 nucleotides matching TRBD1. The CDR3 runs to 17 residues. With 3 bases clipped from V and 0 bases from J, the junction kept 9 bases outside the gene matches. Germline lookup yields CDR1 SGHRS and CDR2 YFSETQ. The CDR3 sequence: CASSYITGGISTDTQYF. The CDR3 nucleotides read TGCGCCAGCAGCTACATCACAGGGGGGATTAGCACAGATACGCAGTATTTT.

The chain is built from TRBV18 and TRBJ1-6, with D perhaps TRBD1 (5 bases). Germline V gene data show CDR1 as KGHSH and CDR2 as LQKENI. V lost 3 bases and J lost 2, with 8 bases in between. The CDR3 has 15 amino acids. The CDR3 reads CASSPTTAYNSPLHF. The CDR3 bases are TGTGCCAGCTCACCGACGACAGCCTATAATTCACCCCTCCACTTT.

This chain uses TRBV7-2 with TRBJ1-3, with a possible D match to TRBD1 (6 bases). This CDR3 is 13 amino acids long. Germline CDR1 reads SGHTA; CDR2 reads FQGNSA. Trimming took off 5 bases at V and 8 bases at J, with 13 bases between the two ends. CDR3 coding DNA: TGTGCCAGCAGCCGTCCCGGGACACACACCATATATTTT. Residues: CASSRPGTHTIYF.

This clone occurred once. This chain uses TRBV2 with TRBJ2-7, with 9 nucleotides matching TRBD1. Germline CDR1 and CDR2: SNHLY and FYNNEI. J lost 4 bases, V lost 1 base, and 2 bases had no gene match. The CDR3 is 14 amino acids. DNA of the CDR3: TGTGCCAGCAGTGAAGACAGGGGGCGATACGAGCAGTACTTC. Translating gives CASSEDRGRYEQYF.

The V gene is TRBV20-1, the J gene TRBJ2-3; TRBD2 matches at 9 bases. The CDR3 is 15 residues long. Germline CDR1 and CDR2: DFQATT and SNEGSKA (reference sequence). The V and J ends lost 3 bases and 5 bases, in that order; junction bases with no gene match: 9. The CDR3 nucleotides read TGCAGTGCTAGTATGGGCGGGGGGGCAGGAGATACGCAGTATTTT. Translated: CSASMGGGAGDTQYF.

The V gene is TRBV7-9, the J gene TRBJ2-1; 9 bases align to TRBD1. After removal of 7 bases from V and 8 bases from J, the junction contained 9 bases not matched to a gene. The germline CDR1 and CDR2 sequences are SEHNR and FQNEAQ (reference sequence). The CDR3 consists of 14 residues. CDR3 sequence: CASTPTGGSHEQFF. CDR3 bases: TGTGCCAGCACCCCGACAGGGGGTAGCCATGAGCAGTTCTTC. Full variable domain (remainder filled in from reference TRBV7-9 and TRBJ2-1): DTGVSQNPRHKITKRGQNVTFRCDPISEHNRLYWYRQTLGQGPEFLTYFQNEAQLEKSRLLSDRFSAERPKGSFSTLEIQRTEQGDSAMYLCASTPTGGSHEQFFGPGTRLTVL.

The chain joins TRBV12-3 or TRBV12-4 to TRBJ2-2; D is ambiguous. V lost 2 bases and J 7 bases, leaving 2 bases between the germline ends. This CDR3 region has 11 residues. For the CDR3, the DNA is TGTGCCAGCAGTTTACACGGGGAGCTGTTTTTT. It yields the protein CASSLHGELFF.

The chain links TRBV18 to TRBJ1-1; D not certain. V was clipped by 2 bases and J by 1 base, with 11 bases between them. The CDR3 extends over 15 amino acids. Germline V CDR1 and CDR2: KGHSH, LQKENI. The CDR3 reads CASSPGPRENTEAFF. The DNA of the CDR3 is TGTGCCAGCTCACCAGGGCCGAGGGAGAACACTGAAGCTTTCTTT.